Included here is one TCR beta chain sequence, with context. The V end lost 5 bases, the J end lost 4 bases, and 18 bases lay between the germline ends. The CDR3 totals 17 residues. The germline V gene encodes CDR1 MNHEY and CDR2 SMNVEV (reference sequence). Original data processing: Amplification of reference gene primers was used by the study to estimate nucleated cell counts. Clones were sequenced by immunoSEQ multiplex PCR, and TCRdb holds only the in-frame ones, with some missing. V, J and clone size are taken as reported in that table, and D and trimming were inferred from the DNA itself. Here the sample spans more than 65,000 clones, approximately 89% being singletons. The source of the sample is a study of blood T cell repertoires in COVID-19. Study context: Acute-phase and convalescent COVID-19 samples originated in the United States, Italy and Spain. Sample material is recorded as cDNA or gDNA derived from T cells, B-cell-depleted T cells, or PBMCs.

The sequence was obtained from a human donor in a cohort sampled during active COVID-19. Sequenced: peripheral blood. This chain connects TRBV27 to TRBJ2-6, with D perhaps matching TRBD1 (6 bases). In DNA, the CDR3 is TGTGCCAGCAGTCCCCACCCAGGGGTGCCCGGGGCCAACGTCCTGACTTTC. This gives the protein CASSPHPGVPGANVLTF.